The clone carrying this T cell receptor beta chain has ten or more counts. Its antigen is unknown. The CDR3 length is 14 residues. Per the germline V gene, CDR1 is LNHDA and CDR2 is SQIVND (reference sequence). Trimming took 9 bases from V and 0 from J, leaving 11 bases between them. These data come from a study of CD8+CD57+ T cells in acquired aplastic anemia. The wider study: Researchers reported that healthy donors averaged roughly 9.8 million reads for CD4+ cells.

Genomic DNA constituted the template upon which TCR beta VDJ and CDR3 profiling was performed. Using its own MiXCR run on the reads, TCRdb lists one record per CDR3 protein. The table includes about 190,000 distinct CDR3 sequences, around 50% detected once. General study findings and limits: Patients had around 30 CD8+ CDR3 sequences in common with controls (the shared set).

The TCR was taken from a human donor in good health, serving as a control. V usage is TRBV19 and J usage is TRBJ2-2; D may correspond to TRBD1 or TRBD2 (5 bases each). Material: sorted CD4+, CD8+, or CD8+CD57+ T cells (not recorded which) from PBMCs. The CDR3 protein is CASCGTANTGELFF. For the CDR3, the DNA is TGTGCCAGCTGTGGGACGGCGAACACCGGGGAGCTGTTTTTT.